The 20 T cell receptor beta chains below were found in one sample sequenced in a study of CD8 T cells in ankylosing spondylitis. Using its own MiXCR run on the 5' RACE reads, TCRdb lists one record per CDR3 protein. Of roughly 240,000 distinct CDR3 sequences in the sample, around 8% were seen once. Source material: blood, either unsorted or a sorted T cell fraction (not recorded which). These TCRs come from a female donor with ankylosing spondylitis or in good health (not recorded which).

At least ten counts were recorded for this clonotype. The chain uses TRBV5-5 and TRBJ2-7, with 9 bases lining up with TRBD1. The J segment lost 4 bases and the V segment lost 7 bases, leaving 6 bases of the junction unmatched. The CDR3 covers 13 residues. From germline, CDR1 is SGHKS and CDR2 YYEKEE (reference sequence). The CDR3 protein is CASGLTGGYEQYF. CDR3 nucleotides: TGTGCCAGCGGCCTGACAGGGGGATACGAGCAGTACTTC.

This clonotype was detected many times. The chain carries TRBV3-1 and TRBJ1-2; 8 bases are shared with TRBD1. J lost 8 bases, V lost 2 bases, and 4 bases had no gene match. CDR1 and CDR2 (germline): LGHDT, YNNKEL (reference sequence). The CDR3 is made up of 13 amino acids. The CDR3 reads CASSQTTGGGYTF. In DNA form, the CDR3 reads TGTGCCAGCAGCCAAACAACAGGGGGAGGCTACACCTTC.

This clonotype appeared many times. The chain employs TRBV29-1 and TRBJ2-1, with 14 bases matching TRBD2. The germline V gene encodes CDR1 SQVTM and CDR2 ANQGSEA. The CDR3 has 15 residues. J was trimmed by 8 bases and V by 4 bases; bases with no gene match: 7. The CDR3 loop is CSVATSGRAYYEQFF. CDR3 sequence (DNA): TGCAGCGTTGCGACTAGCGGGAGGGCCTATTATGAGCAGTTCTTC.

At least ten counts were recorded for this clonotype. CDR3: CASSHLDGPYEQYF. CDR3 in DNA: TGCGCCAGCAGCCACCTTGACGGGCCTTACGAGCAGTACTTC. The chain is built from TRBV4-3 and TRBJ2-7, with D uncertain. This CDR3 has 14 amino acids. The V gene's germline CDR1 is LGHNA and CDR2 YSLEER. V lost 3 bases to trimming and J lost 4 bases, with 13 bases between them.

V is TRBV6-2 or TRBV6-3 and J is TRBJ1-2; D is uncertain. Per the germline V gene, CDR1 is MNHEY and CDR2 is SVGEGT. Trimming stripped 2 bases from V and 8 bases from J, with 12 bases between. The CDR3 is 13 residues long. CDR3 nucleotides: TGTGCCAGCAGTTACCTCCTGGGAGGAGGCTACACCTTC. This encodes CASSYLLGGGYTF.

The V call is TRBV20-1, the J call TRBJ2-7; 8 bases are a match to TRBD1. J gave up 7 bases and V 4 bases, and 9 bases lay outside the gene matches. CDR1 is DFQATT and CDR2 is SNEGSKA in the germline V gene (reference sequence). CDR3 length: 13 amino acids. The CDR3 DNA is TGCAGTGCTACCCGGACAGGGAACGAGGAGCAGTACTTC. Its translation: CSATRTGNEEQYF.

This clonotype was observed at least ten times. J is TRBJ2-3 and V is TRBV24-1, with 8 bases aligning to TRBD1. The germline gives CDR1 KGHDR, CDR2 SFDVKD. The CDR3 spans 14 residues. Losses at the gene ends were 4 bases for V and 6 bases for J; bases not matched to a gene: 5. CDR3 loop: CATSEGDRSDTQYF. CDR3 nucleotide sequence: TGTGCCACCAGTGAGGGGGACAGGAGCGATACGCAGTATTTT.

In DNA, the CDR3 is TGTGCCAGCAGCTTCCAGGGCTCTGGAAACACCATATATTTT. It yields the protein CASSFQGSGNTIYF. V usage is TRBV7-2 and J usage is TRBJ1-3; tentatively, D is TRBD1 (5 bases). The germline V gene encodes CDR1 SGHTA and CDR2 FQGNSA. The CDR3 has 14 amino acids. V dropped 3 bases and J dropped 0 bases, with 6 bases sitting between them.

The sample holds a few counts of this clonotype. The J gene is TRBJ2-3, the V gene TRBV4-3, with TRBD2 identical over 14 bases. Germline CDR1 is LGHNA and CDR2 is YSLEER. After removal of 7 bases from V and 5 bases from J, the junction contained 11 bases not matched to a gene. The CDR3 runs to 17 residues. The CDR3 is CASTRRGLAGVEDTQYF. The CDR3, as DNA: TGCGCCAGCACCCGCAGGGGACTAGCGGGAGTGGAAGATACGCAGTATTTT.

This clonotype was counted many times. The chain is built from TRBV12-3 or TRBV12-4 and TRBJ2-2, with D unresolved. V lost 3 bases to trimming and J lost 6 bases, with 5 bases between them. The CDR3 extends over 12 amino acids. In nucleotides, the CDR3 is TGTGCCAGCAGTTTTGGTCCCGGGGAGCTGTTTTTT. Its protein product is CASSFGPGELFF.

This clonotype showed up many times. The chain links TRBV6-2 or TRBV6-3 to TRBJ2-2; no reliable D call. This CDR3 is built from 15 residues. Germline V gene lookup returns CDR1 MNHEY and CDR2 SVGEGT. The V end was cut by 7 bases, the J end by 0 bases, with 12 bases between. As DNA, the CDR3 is TGTGCCAGCACTATTGCCGGTACGAACACCGGGGAGCTGTTTTTT. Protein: CASTIAGTNTGELFF.

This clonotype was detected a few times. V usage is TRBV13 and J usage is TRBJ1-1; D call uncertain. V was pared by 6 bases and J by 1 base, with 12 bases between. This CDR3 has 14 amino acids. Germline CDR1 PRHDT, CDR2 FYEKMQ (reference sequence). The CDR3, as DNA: TGTGCCAGCAGAGTTACCGGGCCGAACACTGAAGCTTTCTTT. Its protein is CASRVTGPNTEAFF.

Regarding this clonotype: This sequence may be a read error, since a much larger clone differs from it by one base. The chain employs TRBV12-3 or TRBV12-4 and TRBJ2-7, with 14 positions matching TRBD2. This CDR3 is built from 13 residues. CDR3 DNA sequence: TGTGCCAACAGTTTAGCGGGACTAGCGGGAGTGAACTTC. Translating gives CANSLAGLAGVNF.

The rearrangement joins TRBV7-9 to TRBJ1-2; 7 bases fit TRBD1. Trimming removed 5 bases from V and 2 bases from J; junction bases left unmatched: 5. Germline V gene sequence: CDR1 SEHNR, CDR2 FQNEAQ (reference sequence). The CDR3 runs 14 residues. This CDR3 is CASSALTGNYGYTF. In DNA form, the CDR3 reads TGTGCCAGCAGCGCTTTGACAGGGAACTATGGCTACACCTTC. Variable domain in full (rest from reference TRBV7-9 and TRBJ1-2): DTGVSQNPRHKITKRGQNVTFRCDPISEHNRLYWYRQTLGQGPEFLTYFQNEAQLEKSRLLSDRFSAERPKGSFSTLEIQRTEQGDSAMYLCASSALTGNYGYTFGSGTRLTVV.

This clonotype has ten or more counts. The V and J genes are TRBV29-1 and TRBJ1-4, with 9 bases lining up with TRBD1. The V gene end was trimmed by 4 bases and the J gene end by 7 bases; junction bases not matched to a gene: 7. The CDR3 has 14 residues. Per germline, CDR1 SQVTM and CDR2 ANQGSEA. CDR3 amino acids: CSVGPGTGSEKLFF. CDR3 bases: TGCAGCGTTGGGCCCGGGACAGGGTCTGAAAAACTGTTTTTT.

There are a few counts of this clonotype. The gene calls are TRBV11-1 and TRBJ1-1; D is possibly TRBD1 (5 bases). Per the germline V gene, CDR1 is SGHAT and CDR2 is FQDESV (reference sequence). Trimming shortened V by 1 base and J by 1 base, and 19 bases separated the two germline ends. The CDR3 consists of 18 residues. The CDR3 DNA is TGTGCCAGCAGCTTAGGGGGGACGTGGCGGGGGTCGAACACTGAAGCTTTCTTT. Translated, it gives CASSLGGTWRGSNTEAFF.

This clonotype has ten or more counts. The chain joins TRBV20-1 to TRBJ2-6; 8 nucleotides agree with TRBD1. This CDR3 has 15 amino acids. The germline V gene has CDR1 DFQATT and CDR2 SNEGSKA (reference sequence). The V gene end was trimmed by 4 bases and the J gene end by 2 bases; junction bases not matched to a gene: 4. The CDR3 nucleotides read TGCAGTGCTAACGCAGGGGGCGCTGGGGCCAACGTCCTGACTTTC. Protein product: CSANAGGAGANVLTF.

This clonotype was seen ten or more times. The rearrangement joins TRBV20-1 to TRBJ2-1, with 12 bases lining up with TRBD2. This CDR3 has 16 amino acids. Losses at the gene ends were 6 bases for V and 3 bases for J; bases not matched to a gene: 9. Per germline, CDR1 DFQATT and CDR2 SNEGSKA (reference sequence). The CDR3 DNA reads TGCAGTGCCACCCGACTAGCGGGAGATAGCTACAATGAGCAGTTCTTC. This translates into CSATRLAGDSYNEQFF.

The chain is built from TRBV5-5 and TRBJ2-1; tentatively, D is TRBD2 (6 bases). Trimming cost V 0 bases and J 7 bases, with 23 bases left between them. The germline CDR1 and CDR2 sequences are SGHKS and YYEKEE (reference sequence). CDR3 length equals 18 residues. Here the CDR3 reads CASSLGGYWGDGMNEQFF. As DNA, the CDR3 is TGTGCCAGCAGCTTGGGGGGATATTGGGGGGATGGGATGAATGAGCAGTTCTTC.

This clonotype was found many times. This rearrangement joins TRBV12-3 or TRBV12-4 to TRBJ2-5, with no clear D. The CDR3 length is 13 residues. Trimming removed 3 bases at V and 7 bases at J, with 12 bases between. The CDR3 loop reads CASSLGPAMTQYF. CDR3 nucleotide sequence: TGTGCCAGCAGTTTGGGCCCTGCTATGACCCAGTACTTC.